Each of the 8 T cell receptor beta chains below was sequenced from the same sample in a study of T cells in Graves' hyperthyroidism and ophthalmopathy. Amplification of TCR beta CDR3 regions was performed using RNA transcripts as template. Primed by the HTBI set, a first-round RT-PCR was run on the TCR CDR3. TCRdb recomputed calls from the multiplex PCR reads with MiXCR, one row per CDR3 protein. This sample has around 540,000 distinct CDR3 sequences; about half occur once, and the top ten carry about 7.9%. Sample: peripheral blood or thyroid tissue (not recorded which). The receptor set was obtained from a woman between 18 and 29 years old with Graves' hyperthyroidism.

This clonotype was seen just once. Germline is not matched at one junction end, which may reflect a read error. This rearrangement joins TRBV10-3 to TRBJ2-2; TRBD2 agrees at 8 bases. The CDR3 has 15 amino acids. In germline, CDR1 is ENHRY, CDR2 SYGVKD. DNA for the CDR3: TGTGCCAGCAGTTACCGGGAGGGCCCCACCGGGGAGCTGTTTTTT. This encodes CASSYREGPTGELFF.

This clonotype was seen a single time. This rearrangement joins TRBV7-2 to TRBJ1-2, with D perhaps matching TRBD1 (6 bases). The germline gives CDR1 SGHTA, CDR2 FQGNSA. Trimming took off 6 bases at V and 7 bases at J, with 15 bases between the two ends. CDR3 length equals 13 residues. In DNA, the CDR3 is TGTGCCAGCAGTCGACAGGAAACCTCTGGCTACACCTTC. This translates into CASSRQETSGYTF.

This clonotype occurred many times. V usage is TRBV7-2 and J usage is TRBJ1-3; 8 nucleotides match TRBD1. The germline gives CDR1 SGHTA, CDR2 FQGNSA. CDR3 length: 16 residues. The V gene end was trimmed by 5 bases and the J gene end by 4 bases; junction bases not matched to a gene: 10. CDR3 protein: CASSPRTGYLGNTIYF. CDR3 bases: TGTGCCAGCAGCCCCCGGACAGGGTACCTCGGAAACACCATATATTTT.

The rearrangement links TRBV10-3 to TRBJ1-6; TRBD1 matches at 7 bases. The J segment lost 7 bases and the V segment lost 5 bases, leaving 5 bases of the junction unmatched. This CDR3 contains 14 residues. Germline V lookup: CDR1 ENHRY, CDR2 SYGVKD. The CDR3 nucleotides are TGTGCCATCAGTATAGACAGGGCCAATTCACCCCTCCACTTT. As protein: CAISIDRANSPLHF.

J is TRBJ2-7 and V is TRBV7-9; D tentatively reads TRBD1 or TRBD2 (6 bases each). CDR3 length: 17 residues. Germline V gene sequence: CDR1 SEHNR, CDR2 FQNEAQ (reference sequence). V lost 0 bases and J 2 bases, leaving 17 bases between the germline ends. CDR3 region: CASSLAFLTGATYEQYF. CDR3 nucleotide sequence: TGTGCCAGCAGCTTAGCCTTTTTGACGGGGGCCACCTACGAGCAGTACTTC.

This chain uses TRBV29-1 with TRBJ1-5; 9 nucleotides align to TRBD1. Unmatched junction bases numbered 3, after V lost 7 bases and J lost 2 bases. CDR1 and CDR2 from the germline V gene are SQVTM and ANQGSEA. The CDR3 has 13 amino acids. CDR3 nucleotides: TGCAGCGCGACAGGGGGAGGCAATCAGCCCCAGCATTTT. It codes for CSATGGGNQPQHF.

This clonotype has at least ten counts. In DNA form, the CDR3 reads TGTGCCACCCTCCGGGACAGGGGGCCCCAAGAGACCCAGTACTTC. This sequence encodes CATLRDRGPQETQYF. The rearrangement joins TRBV15 to TRBJ2-5, with 12 bases fitting TRBD1. V was pared by 8 bases and J by 1 base, with 5 bases of the junction left unmatched. The CDR3 extends over 15 amino acids. Germline V lookup: CDR1 LNHNV, CDR2 YYDKDF (reference sequence).

The chain couples TRBV25-1 to TRBJ1-4; D may be TRBD1 (6 bases). The CDR3 runs 16 residues. The ends were cut back, 6 bases at V and 5 bases at J, with 19 bases in the middle. Germline assignment: CDR1 MGHDK and CDR2 SYGVNS. CDR3 DNA sequence: TGTGCCAGCAGCCAAGAGAGGGGTGACAGGAATGAAAAACTGTTTTTT. Its protein is CASSQERGDRNEKLFF.